This T cell receptor beta chain was sequenced for a study of patients and donors after allogeneic stem cell transplantation. The CDR3 covers 16 residues. The germline V gene has CDR1 DFQATT and CDR2 SNEGSKA (reference sequence). V was clipped by 0 bases and J by 4 bases, with 16 bases between them. TCRdb ran MiXCR on the RT-PCR reads and lists one entry per CDR3 protein. Of about 7,600 distinct CDR3 sequences listed, around a tenth are singletons. Material: blood, either unsorted or a sorted T cell fraction (not recorded which). The rearrangement joins TRBV20-1 to TRBJ2-1; D unresolved. This receptor was taken from a human donor who was either an allogeneic HSCT recipient or a stem cell or donor lymphocyte infusion donor (not recorded which). It is not recorded whose cells these are; they may come from a transplant donor. CDR3 nucleotide sequence: TGCAGTGCTAGAGATAACGTTAACTTAAGATACAATGAGCAGTTCTTC. Translation gives CSARDNVNLRYNEQFF.